This T cell receptor (beta chain) emerged from a study of blood T cells in healthy people across ages. Using a J-beta primer mix together with a sample-barcoded 5' primer, a second PCR was run for about 7 to 12 cycles. Every single cDNA molecule received a tag from a template-switch adaptor with 12 random nucleotides. Each CDR3 protein is one row after TCRdb ran MiXCR on the 5' RACE reads. The data show approximately 820,000 distinct CDR3 sequences, with around two fifths seen just once and roughly 18% held by the top ten. V lost 1 base and J lost 3, with 27 bases in between. CDR1 is LGHDT and CDR2 is YNNKEL in the germline V gene (reference sequence). This CDR3 comprises 20 residues.

V is TRBV3-1 and J is TRBJ1-2; D might be TRBD1 (5 bases). The sequenced sample was blood. This TCR was sampled from a man between 60 and 75 years old in good health. The chain's CDR3 is CASSQGIGQQRRYVDYGYTF. The CDR3 DNA sequence: TGTGCCAGCAGCCAAGGTATAGGACAACAGCGTCGATATGTTGACTATGGCTACACCTTC.